Listed below are T cell receptor beta chains from one sample, sequenced in a study of identical twins. A single record per CDR3 protein comes from TCRdb applying MiXCR to the 5' RACE reads. The sample records 500,000 to 600,000 distinct CDR3 sequences, approximately 22% being singletons. These records were also assigned to another study, of T cells expressing NK-cell markers.

The sequenced sample consisted of CD4+ T cells sorted from blood. These receptors were taken from a young woman in good health. CDR3s include the opening cysteine and the closing phenylalanine or tryptophan. Each record gives: clone size, J gene, V gene, D gene, CDR3 protein, CDR3 DNA. D genes are given only for firm matches. Clone size appears in some rows only: once, few, many, or a class for an expanded clone.

. | TRBJ2-1 | TRBV5-4 | TRBD1 | CASSGRDRGNEQFF | TGTGCCAGCAGCGGCCGGGACAGGGGGAATGAGCAGTTCTTC
. | TRBJ1-1 | TRBV7-2 | TRBD1 | CASSLQGAANTEAFF | TGTGCCAGCAGCTTACAGGGGGCAGCGAACACTGAAGCTTTCTTT
. | TRBJ1-2 | TRBV25-1 | . | CASSGRAGNYGYTF | TGTGCCAGCAGTGGCCGCGCTGGAAACTATGGCTACACCTTC
few | TRBJ2-5 | TRBV20-1 | . | CSAKSLGETQYF | TGCAGTGCTAAAAGTCTAGGCGAGACCCAGTACTTC
many | TRBJ1-5 | TRBV6-1 | . | CASSQKGPQRPQHF | TGTGCCAGCAGTCAGAAGGGACCCCAGAGGCCCCAGCATTTT
few | TRBJ1-2 | TRBV10-3 | . | CAISESGATGIALYGYTF | TGTGCCATCAGTGAGTCGGGGGCGACAGGAATTGCGCTCTATGGCTACACCTTC
few | TRBJ1-1 | TRBV15 | . | CATSRQERTEAFF | TGTGCCACCAGCAGACAGGAGAGAACTGAAGCTTTCTTT
few | TRBJ2-7 | TRBV20-1 | TRBD1 | CSAARQGTSYEQYF | TGCAGTGCCGCAAGACAGGGGACCTCCTACGAGCAGTACTTC
few | TRBJ2-5 | TRBV7-9 | . | CASSWYRTVQETQYF | TGTGCCAGCAGCTGGTACAGGACAGTCCAAGAGACCCAGTACTTC
. | TRBJ2-2 | TRBV12-3/TRBV12-4 | . | CAGSGDPGELFF | TGTGCCGGCAGTGGCGATCCAGGGGAGCTGTTTTTT
. | TRBJ2-1 | TRBV7-8 | TRBD2 | CASSPQREGPYNEQFF | TGTGCCAGCAGCCCGCAGCGGGAGGGCCCCTACAATGAGCAGTTCTTC
. | TRBJ2-1 | TRBV11-2 | . | CASSLFAILTHEQFF | TGTGCCAGCAGCTTATTCGCTATTCTAACCCATGAGCAGTTCTTC
many | TRBJ2-7 | TRBV7-2 | TRBD2 | CASSPSWTSGAYEQYF | TGTGCCAGCAGCCCCTCCTGGACTAGCGGGGCCTACGAGCAGTACTTC
. | TRBJ2-5 | TRBV7-9 | . | CASSSDGRNQETQYF | TGTGCCAGCAGCTCGGACGGCAGAAACCAAGAGACCCAGTACTTC
. | TRBJ1-5 | TRBV12-3/TRBV12-4 | . | CASGPPKGESNQPQHF | TGTGCCAGCGGGCCCCCTAAGGGGGAAAGCAATCAGCCCCAGCATTTT
few | TRBJ2-7 | TRBV5-1 | . | CASSLTPLMTMSYEQYF | TGCGCCAGCAGCCTCACACCTCTAATGACTATGTCCTACGAGCAGTACTTC
many | TRBJ2-1 | TRBV7-9 | . | CASSSISAEQFF | TGTGCCAGCAGCTCGATTAGCGCCGAGCAGTTCTTC
. | TRBJ2-5 | TRBV9 | . | CASNQGQGETQYF | TGTGCCAGTAACCAGGGCCAAGGAGAGACCCAGTACTTC
few | TRBJ1-1 | TRBV7-9 | . | CASRLTQNTEAFF | TGTGCCAGCAGATTGACACAGAACACTGAAGCTTTCTTT
. | TRBJ2-1 | TRBV5-1 | . | CASSLGPGLENEQFF | TGCGCCAGCAGCTTGGGCCCGGGACTGGAAAATGAGCAGTTCTTC
. | TRBJ2-7 | TRBV7-2 | . | CASSLGRGSTYEQYF | TGTGCCAGCAGCTTAGGTAGGGGATCTACCTACGAGCAGTACTTC
. | TRBJ2-7 | TRBV11-3 | . | CASSRVWTASYEQYF | TGTGCCAGCAGCCGAGTGTGGACTGCCTCCTACGAGCAGTACTTC
many | TRBJ1-1 | TRBV5-1 | . | CASSLLGDSNTEAFF | TGCGCCAGCAGCTTGTTGGGGGACTCAAACACTGAAGCTTTCTTT
. | TRBJ2-7 | TRBV6-6 | . | CASRKQVLHEQYF | TGTGCCAGCAGGAAGCAGGTGTTACACGAGCAGTACTTC
. | TRBJ2-2 | TRBV6-2/TRBV6-3 | . | CASGQRWETGELFF | TGTGCCAGCGGTCAGCGGTGGGAAACCGGGGAGCTGTTTTTT
many | TRBJ1-1 | TRBV12-3/TRBV12-4 | TRBD1 | CASSSRDRATEAFF | TGTGCCAGCAGTAGCCGGGACAGGGCCACTGAAGCTTTCTTT
few | TRBJ2-7 | TRBV7-2 | TRBD2 | CASSLAPGGEQYF | TGTGCCAGCAGCTTAGCTCCGGGGGGCGAGCAGTACTTC
. | TRBJ1-2 | TRBV9 | . | CASSVGTGNYGYTF | TGTGCCAGCAGCGTAGGTACAGGGAACTATGGCTACACCTTC